A single sample is the source of the 17 T cell receptor beta chains below, sequenced in a study of beta chain features in type 1 diabetes. No antigen has been identified for these receptors. Study outcomes and limitations: Across all four CD4+ subsets, people with type 1 diabetes showed modestly shorter TCRB CDR3s.

Every bit of the isolated RNA underwent reverse transcription, so sequencing read expressed TCRB transcripts. The protocol was immunoSEQ multiplex PCR, while the TCRdb copy is restricted to in-frame clones and leaves out a portion. The table shows some 270,000 clones, with about 11% occurring only once. The sequenced material came from naive CD4+ T cells from blood. The receptors derive from a man aged 30-40 years with type 1 diabetes.

This clone occurred a few times. V is TRBV5-8 and J is TRBJ2-3, with 8 bases lining up with TRBD2. Germline V lookup: CDR1 SGHTS, CDR2 YDEGEE. After removal of 2 bases from V and 7 bases from J, the junction contained 9 bases not matched to a gene. The CDR3 length is 15 residues. The CDR3 region is CASSLAGAAEYTQYF. CDR3 DNA: TGTGCCAGCAGCTTAGCGGGGGCTGCGGAGTATACGCAGTATTTT.

This clone has only a few counts. The chain is built from TRBV7-2 and TRBJ2-2; maybe TRBD1 (6 bases). The CDR3 runs 14 residues. Deletions cut 4 bases from V and 4 bases from J, with 10 bases between. Germline-derived CDR1 and CDR2 are SGHTA and FQGNSA. Here the CDR3 DNA reads TGTGCCAGCAGCTACCGAGGGGGCACCGGGGAGCTGTTTTTT. Translation: CASSYRGGTGELFF.

This clone was seen more than once but under ten times. The chain has TRBV9 and TRBJ2-7, with D hard to call. The germline CDR1 and CDR2 sequences are SGDLS and YYNGEE. V was cut by 0 bases and J by 0 bases, with 7 bases left in between. The CDR3 has 14 amino acids. The CDR3 nucleotides are TGTGCCAGCAGCGTAGACGCAGGCTCCTACGAGCAGTACTTC. Translating gives CASSVDAGSYEQYF.

This clone was picked up a small number of times. The chain carries TRBV27 and TRBJ1-2; 12 nucleotides agree with TRBD1. This CDR3 is built from 14 residues. Per germline, CDR1 MNHEY and CDR2 SMNVEV (reference sequence). Trimming removed 5 bases from V and 14 bases from J; junction bases left unmatched: 12. CDR3 sequence: CASSRTGTGGAGTF. The CDR3 DNA sequence: TGTGCCAGCAGTCGCACCGGGACAGGGGGCGCAGGGACCTTC.

The genes are TRBV4-3 and TRBJ1-2; TRBD1 is a possible D gene (6 bases). V dropped 6 bases and J dropped 7 bases, with 21 bases sitting between them. There are 15 residues in the CDR3. CDR1 LGHNA and CDR2 YSLEER come from the germline V gene. Here the CDR3 reads CASSLSGGRSSGYTF. The CDR3 bases are TGCGCCAGCAGTCTAAGCGGGGGGCGGAGTAGTGGCTACACCTTC.

This rearrangement joins TRBV28 to TRBJ1-2, with D perhaps TRBD1 (6 bases). This CDR3 contains 15 residues. Germline CDR1 reads MDHEN; CDR2 reads SYDVKM. V lost 10 bases, J lost 12 bases, and 30 bases lay in between. Here the CDR3 DNA reads TGTGCCATAGGACAGATTAATAGTCCGTCCCTCGTCCACACCTTC. Its protein is CAIGQINSPSLVHTF.

With regard to this clone: Other DNA sequences in the same sample also yield this CDR3. The CDR3 region has the DNA TGTGCCAGCTCCCAGGGCAGCAATCAGCCCCAGCATTTT. Protein product: CASSQGSNQPQHF. V and J are TRBV18 and TRBJ1-5; weak D call: TRBD1 (5 bases). The V end lost 6 bases, the J end lost 1 base, and 7 bases lay between the germline ends. Germline assignment: CDR1 KGHSH and CDR2 LQKENI. This CDR3 comprises 13 residues.

This clone was seen a few times. V gene TRBV5-1 combines with J gene TRBJ1-1; tentatively, D is TRBD1 (6 bases). The CDR3 sequence is 15 residues long. Germline-derived CDR1 and CDR2 are SGHRS and YFSETQ. The V end was cut by 3 bases, the J end by 4 bases, with 16 bases between. The DNA of the CDR3 is TGCGCCAGCAGCTCGACCCAGGGGCTCAGCACTGAAGCTTTCTTT. Translating it yields CASSSTQGLSTEAFF.

V usage is TRBV7-2 and J usage is TRBJ2-7; 9 bases match TRBD1. The CDR3 totals 15 residues. Trimming at V came to 5 bases and at J to 6 bases, leaving 11 bases not matched to a gene. The germline V gene encodes CDR1 SGHTA and CDR2 FQGNSA. The CDR3, as DNA: TGTGCCAGCAGCCTATTCCGGGACAGGGCCAGCGAGCAGTACTTC. It yields the protein CASSLFRDRASEQYF.

This chain connects TRBV5-6 to TRBJ2-7, with D possibly being TRBD1 (5 bases). V lost 6 bases and J 6 bases, leaving 16 bases between the germline ends. In germline, CDR1 is SGHDT, CDR2 YYEEEE. CDR3 length: 13 residues. Here the CDR3 reads CASILTRDPEQYF. The CDR3 DNA sequence: TGTGCCAGCATCCTGACCAGGGATCCCGAGCAGTACTTC.

The rearrangement uses TRBV9 and TRBJ2-5; TRBD2 matches 8 bases. The germline gives CDR1 SGDLS, CDR2 YYNGEE. V was clipped by 4 bases and J by 4 bases; unmatched bases: 6. This CDR3 region has 14 residues. The CDR3 loop reads CASSNTGGGETQYF. The DNA of the CDR3 is TGTGCCAGCAGCAACACGGGAGGGGGAGAGACCCAGTACTTC.

The chain couples TRBV4-2 to TRBJ1-2; D ambiguous. V was shortened by 3 bases and J by 0 bases, with 8 bases between the two germline ends. This CDR3 comprises 14 residues. Germline loops: CDR1 LGHNA, CDR2 YNFKEQ. CDR3 loop: CASSQKSANYGYTF. CDR3 in DNA: TGTGCCAGCAGCCAGAAGTCAGCTAACTATGGCTACACCTTC.

As concerns this clone: The sample holds other DNA sequences that translate to the same CDR3. The chain recombines TRBV9 with TRBJ2-1, with 12 bases identical to TRBD2. The V gene end was trimmed by 0 bases and the J gene end by 5 bases; junction bases not matched to a gene: 0. CDR3 length: 15 amino acids. CDR1 is SGDLS and CDR2 is YYNGEE in the germline V gene. The chain's CDR3 is CASSVGTSGNNEQFF. The CDR3 DNA reads as TGTGCCAGCAGCGTAGGGACTAGCGGGAACAATGAGCAGTTCTTC. Full variable domain (rest looked up from reference TRBV9 and TRBJ2-1): DSGVTQTPKHLITATGQRVTLRCSPRSGDLSVYWYQQSLDQGLQFLIQYYNGEERAKGNILERFSAQQFPDLHSELNLSSLELGDSALYFCASSVGTSGNNEQFFGPGTRLTVL.

This clone was counted between two and nine times. Other DNA sequences within the sample encode an identical CDR3. This rearrangement joins TRBV2 to TRBJ1-2, with a tentative D call TRBD1 (6 bases). Germline assignment: CDR1 SNHLY and CDR2 FYNNEI. The CDR3 spans 12 residues. Trimming left V 4 bases short and J 5 bases short, with 8 bases between. The CDR3 region is CASSATGYGYTF. The CDR3 DNA sequence: TGTGCCAGCAGTGCCACAGGGTATGGCTACACCTTC. The full variable domain, its missing parts supplied by reference TRBV2 and TRBJ1-2, is EPEVTQTPSHQVTQMGQEVILRCVPISNHLYFYWYRQILGQKVEFLVSFYNNEISEKSEIFDDQFSVERPDGSNFTLKIRSTKLEDSAMYFCASSATGYGYTFGSGTRLTVV.

This clone was picked up a small number of times. V and J are TRBV6-5 and TRBJ2-3; maybe TRBD1 (6 bases). Trimming stripped 6 bases from V and 4 bases from J, with 11 bases between. CDR1 is MNHEY, CDR2 SVGAGI, per germline. This CDR3 spans 13 amino acids. The CDR3 reads CASSNQGSDTQYF. The CDR3 region has the DNA TGTGCCAGCAGCAACCAGGGGTCAGATACGCAGTATTTT.

This clone has more than one count but fewer than ten. This CDR3 reads CASSRGQGNEKLFF. DNA for the CDR3: TGTGCCAGCTCACGGGGACAGGGAAATGAAAAACTGTTTTTT. The V and J genes are TRBV18 and TRBJ1-4; TRBD1 matches 9 bases. Germline-derived CDR1 and CDR2 are KGHSH and LQKENI. Trimming cost V 4 bases and J 5 bases; bases outside gene matches: 2. The CDR3 covers 14 residues.

V gene TRBV2 combines with J gene TRBJ2-6, with D maybe TRBD1 (5 bases). The CDR3 is 16 residues long. CDR1 and CDR2 (germline): SNHLY, FYNNEI. V was cut by 3 bases and J by 2 bases, with 11 bases left in between. The DNA of the CDR3 is TGTGCCAGCAGTGAGGACATCGGAGCTGGGGCCAACGTCCTGACTTTC. Its translation is CASSEDIGAGANVLTF.